The TCR beta chain described here comes from a study of blood T cell repertoires in COVID-19. Assay used: immunoSEQ multiplex PCR; TCRdb lists only in-frame clones, some missing. The table shows fewer than 200,000 clones, with 75% to 95% occurring only once. This clone has a single count. The source material was peripheral blood. This TCR came from a man aged 50-59 years with acute or convalescent COVID-19.

This chain's CDR3 is CAISESGDNEQFF. DNA for the CDR3: TGTGCCATCAGTGAGTCCGGGGACAATGAGCAGTTCTTC. The chain joins TRBV10-3 to TRBJ2-1, with a possible D match to TRBD2 (5 bases). CDR3 length: 13 amino acids. From germline, CDR1 is ENHRY and CDR2 SYGVKD. V lost 0 bases to trimming and J lost 5 bases, with 5 bases between them.